Listed below are T cell receptor beta chains from one sample, sequenced in a study of CD8+ T cells in alopecia areata. Assay used: immunoSEQ multiplex PCR; TCRdb lists only in-frame clones, some missing. The table shows more than 150,000 clones, with around 60% occurring only once. The sample was CD4+ T cells sorted from blood, taken at week 4, from a patient treated with tofacitinib. These receptors were obtained from a human donor with alopecia areata. Each CDR3 is given with its conserved first and last residue. Expanded clones are given a class, and other clones once, few, many or no size at all.

>TRBV4-2|TRBJ1-6|once
CASSQDAFGNSPLHF
>TRBV30|TRBJ1-4|-
CASPSERGYNEKLFF
>TRBV30|TRBJ1-6|-
CAWSVERANSPLHF
>TRBV5-4|TRBJ2-5|-
CASSPGDPTRGTQYF
>TRBV5-1|TRBJ2-5|-
CASKFLDRQETQYF
>TRBV30|TRBJ1-4|-
CAWNREEPNEKLFF
>TRBV30|TRBJ1-4|-
CAWSAKYEKLFF
>TRBV27|TRBJ2-3|few
CASRGLAGGFTDTQYF
>TRBV30|TRBJ2-5|-
CAWREGAGDAQYF
>TRBV25-1|TRBJ1-2|-
CASSVGHSADYGYTF
>TRBV29-1|TRBJ2-3|few
CSVLESTGTDTQYF
>TRBV7-2|TRBJ2-5|-
CASSKMGLAEETQYF
>TRBV29-1|TRBJ1-4|once
CSVSRTPGREKLFF
>TRBV7-2|TRBJ2-7|few
CASSFRSSYEQYF
>TRBV4-1|TRBJ2-2|-
CASSLRQGAVTGELFF
>TRBV2|TRBJ1-4|-
CASSAGAREKLFF
>TRBV29-1|TRBJ2-5|-
CSVVQGPGETQYF
>TRBV20-1|TRBJ2-3|-
CTSPSADTQYF
>TRBV21-1|TRBJ1-2|-
CASSKRSAITHCGYTF
>TRBV30|TRBJ1-2|-
CAWSPDDYGYTF
>TRBV7-2|TRBJ1-1|-
CASSLETEAFF
>TRBV7-9|TRBJ2-1|-
CASSSDTAGGYNEQFF
>TRBV11-2|TRBJ1-1|-
CASSPIPTTEAFF
>TRBV27|TRBJ1-1|-
CASSFSWNTEAFF
>TRBV30|TRBJ1-1|-
CAWSVQGGVNTEAFF
>TRBV29-1|TRBJ1-1|-
CSVERVLDTEAFF
>TRBV9|TRBJ2-3|-
CASSVLTSGGTDTQYF
>TRBV5-1|TRBJ1-1|few
CASSLASGTEAFF
>TRBV6-6|TRBJ2-7|-
CASSYSPDGSYEQYF
>TRBV6-1|TRBJ1-1|few
CASSGRKLRGYTEAFF
>TRBV7-2|TRBJ2-7|-
CASSLLEEQYF
>TRBV18|TRBJ1-6|-
CASSPGQALDSPLHF
>TRBV30|TRBJ1-1|-
CAWSSPTGWALYEAFF
>TRBV10-3|TRBJ1-1|-
CAISDPWTNTEAFF
>TRBV5-1|TRBJ2-1|few
CASSFDGSSYNEQFF
>TRBV30|TRBJ2-7|-
CAWSVSGDRSHEQYF
>TRBV7-9|TRBJ2-6|-
CASSPPIGANVLTF
>TRBV19|TRBJ2-5|-
CASRLHGQGQETQYF
>TRBV11-2|TRBJ1-2|-
CASSYRAGRDYGYTF
>TRBV19|TRBJ2-7|-
CADDRVGAYEQYF
>TRBV5-1|-|-
CASSVGLAGASSYEQYF